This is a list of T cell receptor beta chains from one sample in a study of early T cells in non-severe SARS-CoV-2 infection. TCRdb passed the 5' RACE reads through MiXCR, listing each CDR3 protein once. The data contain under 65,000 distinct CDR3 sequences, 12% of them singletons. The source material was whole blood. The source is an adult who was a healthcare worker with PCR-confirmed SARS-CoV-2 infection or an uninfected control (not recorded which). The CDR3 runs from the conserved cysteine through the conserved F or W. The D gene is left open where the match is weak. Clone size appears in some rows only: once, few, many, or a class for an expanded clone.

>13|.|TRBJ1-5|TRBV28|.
TGTGCCAGCATAGGACAGCCCAATCAGCCCCAGCATTTT
CASIGQPNQPQHF
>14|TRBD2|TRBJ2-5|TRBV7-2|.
TGTGCCAGCAGCTGGACTAGGGCCCAAGAGACCCAGTACTTC
CASSWTRAQETQYF
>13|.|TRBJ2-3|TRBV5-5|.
TGTGCCAGCAACCTCGTCGCCACAGATACGCAGTATTTT
CASNLVATDTQYF
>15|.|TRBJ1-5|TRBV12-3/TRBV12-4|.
TGTGCCAGCAGCTCCGGGGGAGAGAGCAATCAGCCCCAGCATTTT
CASSSGGESNQPQHF
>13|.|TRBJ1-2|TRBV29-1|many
TGCAGCGTTGAGGAGGCCCGGACAGTTGGTCATTTCTTC
CSVEEARTVGHFF
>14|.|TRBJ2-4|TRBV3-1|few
TGTGCCAGCAGCCAAGACGGGGGAGTAAACATTCAGTACTTC
CASSQDGGVNIQYF
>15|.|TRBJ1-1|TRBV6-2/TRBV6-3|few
TGTGCCAGCAGTCCAAATATGTGGATGAACACTGAAGCTTTCTTT
CASSPNMWMNTEAFF
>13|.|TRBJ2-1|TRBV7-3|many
TGTGCCAGCAGCTTAACTCGGGACAATGAGCAGTTCTTC
CASSLTRDNEQFF
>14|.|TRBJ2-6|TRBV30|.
TGTGCCTGGATGGGCCACTCTGGGGCCAACGTCCTGACTTTC
CAWMGHSGANVLTF
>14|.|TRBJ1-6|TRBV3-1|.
TGTGCCAGCAGACCCGAGTCCACGAATTCACCCCTCCACTTT
CASRPESTNSPLHF
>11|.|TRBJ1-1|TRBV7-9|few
TGTGCCAGCAGCAAGAGCACTGAAGCTTTCTTT
CASSKSTEAFF
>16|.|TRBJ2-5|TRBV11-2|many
TGTGCCAGCAGCTACAACTCCCCGGACGCCCGAGAGACCCAGTACTTC
CASSYNSPDARETQYF
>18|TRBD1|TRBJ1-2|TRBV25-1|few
TGTGCCAGCAGTGGAATTATGGGACAGACCCTTGCAAACTATGGCTACACCTTC
CASSGIMGQTLANYGYTF
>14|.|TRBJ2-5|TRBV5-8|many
TGTGCCAGCAGCTTGGAGCCGAGACAAGAGACCCAGTACTTC
CASSLEPRQETQYF
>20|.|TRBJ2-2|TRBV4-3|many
TGCGCCAGCAGCCAAGAGGCGCCACCGGGAACGGCGAACGACACCGGGGAGCTGTTTTTT
CASSQEAPPGTANDTGELFF
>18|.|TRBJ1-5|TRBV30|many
TGTGCCTGGAGTGACCAGGGCCATCCAGCCCTGATTAGCAGCCCCCAGCATTTT
CAWSDQGHPALISSPQHF
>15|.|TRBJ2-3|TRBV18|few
TGTGCCAGCTCACCACCGGCGGGATACACAGATACGCAGTATTTT
CASSPPAGYTDTQYF
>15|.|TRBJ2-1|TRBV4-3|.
TGCGCCAGCAGCCAAGGCACAGGGTTTTACAATGAGCAGTTCTTC
CASSQGTGFYNEQFF
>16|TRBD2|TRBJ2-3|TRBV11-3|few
TGTGCCAGCAGCGCGGGGACTAGCGGGGGGACAGATACGCAGTATTTT
CASSAGTSGGTDTQYF
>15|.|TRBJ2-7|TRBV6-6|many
TGTGCCAGCAGTACTGACCAAACCAGGGGCAGCGAGCAGTACTTC
CASSTDQTRGSEQYF
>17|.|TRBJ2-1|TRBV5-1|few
TGCGCCAGCAGCTTGAATCCCCTTAGGGGGGGGGACGATGAGCAGTTCTTC
CASSLNPLRGGDDEQFF
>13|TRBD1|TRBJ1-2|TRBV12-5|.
TGTGCTAGTGGTTCGGGACAGGAGCGTGGCTACACCTTC
CASGSGQERGYTF
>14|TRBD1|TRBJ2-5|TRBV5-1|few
TGCGCCAGCAGCTTTACAGGGGGCAGGGAGACCCAGTACTTC
CASSFTGGRETQYF
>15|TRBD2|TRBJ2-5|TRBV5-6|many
TGTGCCAGCAGCTTGTTGTCTAGCGGGGAAGAGACCCAGTACTTC
CASSLLSSGEETQYF
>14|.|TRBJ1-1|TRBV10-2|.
TGCGCCAGCAGTGAAAAGGCGGGGGACGGTGAAGCTTTCTTT
CASSEKAGDGEAFF
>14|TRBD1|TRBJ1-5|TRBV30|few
TGTGCCTGGAGGGACAGGGCGGTCAATCAGCCCCAGCATTTT
CAWRDRAVNQPQHF
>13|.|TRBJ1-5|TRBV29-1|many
TGCAGCGTTGGGGGGGTTGCAATTTCGCCCCAGCATTTT
CSVGGVAISPQHF
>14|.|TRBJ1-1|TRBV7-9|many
TGTGCCAGCAGCTTAAGGGGGGAGAACACTGAAGCTTTCTTT
CASSLRGENTEAFF
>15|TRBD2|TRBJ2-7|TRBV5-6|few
TGTGCCAGCAGCTTGTTAGCGGGGGCTATATACGAGCAGTACTTC
CASSLLAGAIYEQYF
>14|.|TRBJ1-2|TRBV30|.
TGTGCCTGGAGTGTAACAGGAGCTTCCTATGGCTACACCTTC
CAWSVTGASYGYTF
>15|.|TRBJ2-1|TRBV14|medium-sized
TGTGCCAGCAGCCAAGACTCTGGCTCCTACAATGAGCAGTTCTTC
CASSQDSGSYNEQFF
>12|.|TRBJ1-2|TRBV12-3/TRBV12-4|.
TGTGCCAGCAGTGGCAGGGTAGGAGGCTACACCTTC
CASSGRVGGYTF
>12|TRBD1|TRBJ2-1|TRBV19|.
TGTGCCAGTATAGGGGGCCCTTATGAGCAGTTCTTC
CASIGGPYEQFF